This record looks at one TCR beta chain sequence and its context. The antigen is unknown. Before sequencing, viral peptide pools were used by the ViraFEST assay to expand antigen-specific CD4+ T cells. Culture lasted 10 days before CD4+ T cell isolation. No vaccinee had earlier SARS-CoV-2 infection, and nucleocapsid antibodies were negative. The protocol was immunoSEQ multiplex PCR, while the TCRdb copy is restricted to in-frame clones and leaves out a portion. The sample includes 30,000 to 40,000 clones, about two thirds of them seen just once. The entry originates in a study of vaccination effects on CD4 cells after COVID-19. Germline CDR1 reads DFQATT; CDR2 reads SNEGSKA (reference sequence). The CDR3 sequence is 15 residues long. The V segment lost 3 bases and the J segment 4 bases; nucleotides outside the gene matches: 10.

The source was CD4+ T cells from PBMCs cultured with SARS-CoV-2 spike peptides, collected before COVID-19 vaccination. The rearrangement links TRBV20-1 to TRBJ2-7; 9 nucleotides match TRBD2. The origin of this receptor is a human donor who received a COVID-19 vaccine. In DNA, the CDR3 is TGCAGTGCTAGTACCCCGACTAGCGGAATTTACGAGCAGTACTTC. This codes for CSASTPTSGIYEQYF.